This T cell receptor (beta chain) is from a study of cytomegalovirus exposure and HLA in healthy donors (dated by TCRdb to 2016 to 2017). A note on the overall study: An earlier analysis of 587 of the donors reported 276 Gb of sequence data and 117 million unique TCR beta sequences obtained from about 170 million T cells. An early release covering 550 to 650 HLA-typed donors comprised approximately 300 gigabases of sequencing data and around 80 million unique TCR sequences. Of the 350 to 450 genotyped donors, 80% to 90% were placed in the genetic ancestry cluster associated with self-reported Caucasian donors. The study was designed to test whether signatures of past pathogen exposure could be identified by cataloging public T cell receptors. The study profiled the T cell repertoires of some 610 subjects by immunosequencing and related them to cytomegalovirus serostatus. A separate validation cohort of some 130 different subjects was used in addition to the approximately 670-subject first cohort. The study combined high-throughput TCR immunosequencing, statistical association of individual TCRs with disease status, and machine learning to predict cytomegalovirus infection status. A later analysis re-examined previously published TCR beta repertoires from roughly 650 donors and added high-resolution HLA genotyping to investigate patterns of TCR occurrence. Rather than drawing on any new phenotypic data, the later analysis identified candidate immune exposures from TCR beta sequences and the way those sequences occurred across donors. In an earlier analysis of 587 of the donors, high-throughput TCR beta sequencing was used to judge whether each TCR beta V gene segment behaved as functional or pseudogenic. Donor age, sex, ethnicity and CMV serostatus were compiled alongside the repertoire data. A later genetic analysis used genome-wide SNP genotypes for about 65% of the 666 donors, treating that subset as a discovery cohort. Every discovery cohort repertoire had been produced on one sequencing platform. Both class I and class II loci were covered by HLA typing, at four-digit resolution. The number of typed donors differed by locus: roughly 629-630 for A, B, C, DRB1 and DQB1; roughly 510 for DQA1; some 610 for DPA1; and some 450 for DPB1. Because of strong linkage in the cohort, roughly five DR-DQ haplotypes were treated as single units for association and clustering. Among about 410 genotyped donors of the cohort, an average of approximately 240,000 unique TCR beta nucleotide sequences was sequenced per donor, of which about 19% were non-productive.

The method behind the library was the immunoSEQ multiplex PCR assay. The multiplex PCR relied on a mix of 60 forward primers for TCR Vbeta segments and 13 reverse primers for TCR Jbeta segments. A multiplex PCR assay on genomic DNA amplified the CDR3 region of rearranged TCR beta genes. Amplified TCR beta libraries were sequenced as 87-base-pair reads on the Illumina HiSeq System. On the study's bioinformatics: In a later analysis, some 80 million unique TCR beta chains were counted across the 666 repertoires, and roughly 11 million of these chains were shared by at least two donors. A nearest-neighbor algorithm error-corrected the raw reads and collapsed the reads into unique sequences, merging closely related sequences to remove PCR and sequencing errors. V, D and J gene segments were assigned by aligning CDR3 sequences to IMGT reference sequences. For a sequence to be retained, a match of at least six nucleotides was required to both a V gene segment and a J gene segment. A rearrangement counted as productive if the CDR3 had no stop codons and remained in frame with V and J, and every other rearrangement counted as non-productive. CDR3 was defined according to IMGT convention as the region running from the second conserved V-encoded cysteine to the conserved J-encoded phenylalanine. The earlier analysis of roughly 590 of the donors excluded sequences that lacked an unambiguous match to a single V gene segment. An earlier analysis of some 500 of the donors classified V segments as functional when productive rearrangements were above 56.7% and as segregating when the standard deviation between donors was above 5%. To diagnose cytomegalovirus status from the catalog of TCR beta chain sequences, a statistical classification framework was built. A later analysis assigned V and J genes by comparing TCR nucleotide sequences with IMGT/GENE-DB human TR gene sequences. The TCRdist pipeline was used in a later analysis to assign CDR3 sequences and most-parsimonious VDJ recombination scenarios. A later analysis defined each TCR beta chain by its CDR3 amino acid sequence plus V-gene family, and excluded reads lacking a unique V-gene family. As a way to deal with suspected cross-contamination and a sequencing artifact, a later analysis dropped nearly 600 nucleotide sequences that were highly shared and had low generation probability. In a later analysis, a clonal expansion index for each public chain was calculated from normalized within-repertoire ranks of inferred template counts. Generation probabilities in a later analysis came from a VDJ recombination model fitted to out-of-frame rearrangements, and those results were checked against IGoR. In a later analysis, TCR-TCR, TCR-HLA and TCR-CMV co-occurrence was scored with hypergeometric tests, and a repertoire-size bias correction was applied to TCR pairs. To estimate false discovery rates, a later analysis permuted the HLA or CMV assignments 20 times. In a later analysis, co-occurring TCRs were grouped using DBSCAN, and TCRdist sequence similarity was added for clustering within HLA-allele-positive subsets. Co-occurrence clustering excluded repertoires with fewer than 30,000 or more than 120,000 public chains, plus five with anomalous nucleotide sharing. In its TCRdb copy, this immuneACCESS table keeps in-frame sequences only and misses some clones. Where compared with another copy, unresolved V genes explain less than half of these, and the others have no known cause. V, J and clone size derive from that table, while D and trimming were established from the DNA sequence. The data table for this sample lists roughly 120,000 clones. The top ten hold 2.5% to 3% of the sample.

The germline V gene (reference sequence) sets CDR1 to SEHNR and CDR2 to FQNEAQ. Compared with germline, V lacks 6 bases and J lacks 2 bases; bases without a gene match: 17. There are 18 amino acids in the CDR3, from cysteine to phenylalanine inclusive. Only the CDR3 part of the read is kept: 54 bases, read in frame from the first base. Broad study findings and their caveats: In a later analysis, several top co-occurrence clusters were reported to appear linked to parvovirus B19, influenza, CMV and Epstein-Barr virus. According to the authors, the approach could potentially be generalized to other disease states and immunological phenotypes. Because some donors lacked HLA typing at each locus, the association tests relied only on the typed subset. In a later analysis, most CMV-associated TCR beta chains were found to appear HLA-restricted, with HLA associations seemingly driven largely by CMV exposure. A few of the identified cytomegalovirus-associated TCR beta chains were confirmed in vitro to be specific for cytomegalovirus antigens. According to a later analysis, TCR association rates differed among HLA loci, with DRB1 alleles showing the most associated TCRs and HLA-C alleles showing the fewest. A further reported finding was that TCR beta sequences accurately predicted the HLA-A and HLA-B alleles for most subjects in the first cohort. In a later analysis, about 16,000 TCR beta sequences were associated with specific HLA alleles at a false discovery rate of 0.05. Most TCR sequences were seen in very few donors, while some public TCRs were found in many individuals. When HLA alleles, especially DR and DQ, strongly co-occurred, attributing TCR associations to individual alleles was difficult. Linkage disequilibrium might explain the correlated functional status among segregating V segments, but an unknown experimental factor could not be ruled out. In the study, some 160 TCR beta chains were listed as associated with cytomegalovirus. Because the 87-base-pair reads could not distinguish some IMGT-functional V segments, including TRBV6-2 and TRBV6-3, those segments were excluded. The presence/absence analyses assumed that sequencing depth was roughly uniform across donors, and that assumption may not be true. V-gene and J-gene trimming of TCR beta chains was associated with a missense DCLRE1C variant in a later genetic analysis, and the association was replicated in an independent cohort. In a later genetic analysis, fewer N-insertions in productive TCRs were reported among donors in an Asian-associated ancestry cluster than the roughly 700-donor mean. Cytomegalovirus status was reported to be diagnosed by the classifier with high specificity and sensitivity in both the original and validation cohorts. In an earlier analysis of some 640 of the donors, most TCR beta V segments were observed in productive rearrangements about 87% or about 30% of the time, broadly matching IMGT annotations. In this cohort, only TCR beta chains were sequenced, and detectable features were limited by the absence of alpha or paired-chain data. A later analysis found that HLA-associated TCR beta chains were more clonally expanded and had lower generation probabilities than equally common non-associated chains. For the cohort, immune exposure information was limited to CMV serostatus. Because counts were too low, roughly 17 rarely observed V segments, including chromosome 9 orphons, were left out of the earlier analysis of 500 to 750 of the donors. A cluster of highly shared sequence variants was judged likely to represent a technical artifact of the sequencing pipeline.

The cohort consisted of 666 healthy bone marrow donors. All cohort members were sampled while nominally healthy, although unrecorded immune exposures were likely present. The donor tested CMV seronegative, placing the donor among the 300 to 450 seronegative members of the cohort. Each donor provided a peripheral blood sample, and peripheral blood mononuclear cells were used for TCR beta sequencing. Genomic DNA was extracted from the blood cell samples with the Qiagen DNeasy Blood Extraction Kit. Comment on this clone: Its antigen remains unidentified.

This receptor was obtained from a man aged 30-40 years in good health and CMV-seronegative. The rearranged segments are TRBV7-9 and TRBJ1-2, and TRBD1 aligns with 8 junction nucleotides. The sequenced sample consisted of PBMCs. The DNA reads as follows: TGTGCCAGCAGTTCAACCCAGGGTCGGGACAGGCTAAACTATGGCTACACCTTC. It translates as CASSSTQGRDRLNYGYTF. The variable domain in full, with residues beyond the CDR3 obtained from the reference TRBV7-9 and TRBJ1-2 genes, is DTGVSQNPRHKITKRGQNVTFRCDPISEHNRLYWYRQTLGQGPEFLTYFQNEAQLEKSRLLSDRFSAERPKGSFSTLEIQRTEQGDSAMYLCASSSTQGRDRLNYGYTFGSGTRLTVV.